Following are 4 T cell receptor beta chains from one sample sequenced in a study of cytomegalovirus exposure and HLA in healthy donors. In the PCR, 60 Vbeta and 13 Jbeta primers were used. Sequenced by immunoSEQ multiplex PCR; TCRdb stores in-frame clones only, minus some. This table holds about 200,000 clones, 82% found once. The specimen sequenced was PBMCs. Receptors originate from a woman between 40 and 50 years old in good health and CMV-seronegative.

The gene calls are TRBV7-9 and TRBJ1-1, with D tentatively TRBD1 (5 bases). Germline V gene sequence: CDR1 SEHNR, CDR2 FQNEAQ (reference sequence). Trimming took off 2 bases at V and 5 bases at J, with 15 bases between the two ends. This CDR3 is 15 amino acids long. In nucleotides, the CDR3 is TGTGCCAGCAGCTTATCTTGGGGGGATAGTACTGAAGCTTTCTTT. It specifies CASSLSWGDSTEAFF.

V and J are TRBV28 and TRBJ2-1; TRBD1 matches at 7 bases. Germline CDR1 is MDHEN and CDR2 is SYDVKM. The CDR3 is made up of 16 amino acids. Trimming took 5 bases from V and 0 from J; bases not matched to a gene: 7. The CDR3, as DNA: TGTGCCAGCAGTCTGACAGGGAGAAGCTCCTACAATGAGCAGTTCTTC. It is translated as CASSLTGRSSYNEQFF.

The sample holds one count of this clone. The chain combines TRBV6-1 with TRBJ2-7; D perhaps matches TRBD1 (6 bases). This CDR3 is built from 13 residues. Deletions cut 11 bases from V and 0 bases from J, with 14 bases between. In germline, CDR1 is MNHNS, CDR2 SASEGT. DNA for the CDR3: TGTGCCGGTCGGACAGCAAGCTCCTACGAGCAGTACTTC. Encoded protein: CAGRTASSYEQYF.

This clone was counted once. The chain carries TRBV5-1 and TRBJ1-1, with no clear D. Germline values: CDR1 SGHRS, CDR2 YFSETQ. V was cut by 4 bases and J by 1 base, with 11 bases left in between. This CDR3 is 14 amino acids long. The CDR3 region is CASSEFAGNTEAFF. DNA for the CDR3: TGCGCCAGCAGCGAGTTTGCGGGGAACACTGAAGCTTTCTTT.